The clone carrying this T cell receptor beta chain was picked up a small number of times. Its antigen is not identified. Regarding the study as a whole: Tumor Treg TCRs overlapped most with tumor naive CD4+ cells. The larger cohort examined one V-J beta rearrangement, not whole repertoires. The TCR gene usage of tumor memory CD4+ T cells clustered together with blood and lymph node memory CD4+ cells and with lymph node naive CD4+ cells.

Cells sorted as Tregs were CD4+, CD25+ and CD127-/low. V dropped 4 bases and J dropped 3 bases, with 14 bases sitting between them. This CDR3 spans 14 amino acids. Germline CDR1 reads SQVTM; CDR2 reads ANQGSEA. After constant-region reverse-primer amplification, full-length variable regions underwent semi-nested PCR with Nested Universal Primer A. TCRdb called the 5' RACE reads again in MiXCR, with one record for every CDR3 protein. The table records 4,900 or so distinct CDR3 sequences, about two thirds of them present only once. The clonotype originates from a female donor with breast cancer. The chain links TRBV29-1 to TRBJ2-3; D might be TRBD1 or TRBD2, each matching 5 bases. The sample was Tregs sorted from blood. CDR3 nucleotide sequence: TGCAGCGTTGGGTGGCAGGGAGTTACAGATACGCAGTATTTT. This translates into CSVGWQGVTDTQYF.